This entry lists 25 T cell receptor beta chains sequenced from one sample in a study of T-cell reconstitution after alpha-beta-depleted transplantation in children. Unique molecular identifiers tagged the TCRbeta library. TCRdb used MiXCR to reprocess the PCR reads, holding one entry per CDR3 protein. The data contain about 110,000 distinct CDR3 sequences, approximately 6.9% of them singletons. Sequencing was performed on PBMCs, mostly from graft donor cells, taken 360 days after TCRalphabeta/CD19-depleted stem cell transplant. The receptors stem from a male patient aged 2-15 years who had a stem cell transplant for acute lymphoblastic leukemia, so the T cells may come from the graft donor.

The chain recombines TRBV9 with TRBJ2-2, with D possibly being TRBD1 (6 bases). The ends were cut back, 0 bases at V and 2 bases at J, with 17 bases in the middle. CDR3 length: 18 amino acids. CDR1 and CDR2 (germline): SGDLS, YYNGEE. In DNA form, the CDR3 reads TGTGCCAGCAGCGTAGCGAACAGGGCATGGAGTAACACCGGGGAGCTGTTTTTT. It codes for CASSVANRAWSNTGELFF. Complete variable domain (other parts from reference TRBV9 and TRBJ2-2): DSGVTQTPKHLITATGQRVTLRCSPRSGDLSVYWYQQSLDQGLQFLIQYYNGEERAKGNILERFSAQQFPDLHSELNLSSLELGDSALYFCASSVANRAWSNTGELFFGEGSRLTVL.

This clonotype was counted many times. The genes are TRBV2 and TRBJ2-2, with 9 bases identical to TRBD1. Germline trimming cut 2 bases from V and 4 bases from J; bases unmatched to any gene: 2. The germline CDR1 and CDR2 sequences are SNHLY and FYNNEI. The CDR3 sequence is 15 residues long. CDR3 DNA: TGTGCCAGCAGTGAAAGACAGGGGGGCACCGGGGAGCTGTTTTTT. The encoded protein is CASSERQGGTGELFF. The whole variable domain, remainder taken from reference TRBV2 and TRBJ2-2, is EPEVTQTPSHQVTQMGQEVILRCVPISNHLYFYWYRQILGQKVEFLVSFYNNEISEKSEIFDDQFSVERPDGSNFTLKIRSTKLEDSAMYFCASSERQGGTGELFFGEGSRLTVL.

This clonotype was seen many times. For the CDR3, the DNA is TGCAGCGTTGAATCGGGTGGGGTCTACGAGCAGTACTTC. Translating gives CSVESGGVYEQYF. The chain links TRBV29-1 to TRBJ2-7; D is undetermined. The CDR3 covers 13 residues. Trimming pared 2 bases from V and 3 bases from J, leaving 11 bases between. Germline V gives CDR1 SQVTM, CDR2 ANQGSEA.

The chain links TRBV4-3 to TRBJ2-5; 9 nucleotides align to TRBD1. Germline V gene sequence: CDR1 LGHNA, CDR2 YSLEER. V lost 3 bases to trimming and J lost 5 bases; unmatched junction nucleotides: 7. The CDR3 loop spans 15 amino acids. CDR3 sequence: CASSHSGTGSETQYF. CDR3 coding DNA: TGCGCCAGCAGCCATTCCGGGACAGGGTCGGAGACCCAGTACTTC.

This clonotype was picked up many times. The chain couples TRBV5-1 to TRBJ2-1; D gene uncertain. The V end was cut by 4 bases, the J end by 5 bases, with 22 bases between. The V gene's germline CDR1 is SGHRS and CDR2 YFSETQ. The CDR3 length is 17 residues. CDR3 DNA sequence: TGCGCCAGCAGCCGGTTGTTGGTGAGCAGGCGGAACAATGAGCAGTTCTTC. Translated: CASSRLLVSRRNNEQFF.

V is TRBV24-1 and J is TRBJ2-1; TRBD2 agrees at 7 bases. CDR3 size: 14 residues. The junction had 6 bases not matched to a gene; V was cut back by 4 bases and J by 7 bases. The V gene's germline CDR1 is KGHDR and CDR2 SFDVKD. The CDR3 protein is CATSEPGGGNEQFF. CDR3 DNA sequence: TGTGCCACCAGTGAACCCGGGGGAGGGAATGAGCAGTTCTTC.

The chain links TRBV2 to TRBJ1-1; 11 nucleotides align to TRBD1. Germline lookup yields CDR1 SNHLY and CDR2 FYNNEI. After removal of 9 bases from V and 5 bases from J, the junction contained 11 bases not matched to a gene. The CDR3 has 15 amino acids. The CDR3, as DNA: TGTGCCAGTCCCGGGACAGGGGGAAGAGGAACTGAAGCTTTCTTT. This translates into CASPGTGGRGTEAFF.

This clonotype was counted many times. DNA for the CDR3: TGTGCCAGCAGGGGCGGCGGGGCGGTCGAAGCTTTCTTT. As protein: CASRGGGAVEAFF. The chain carries TRBV7-9 and TRBJ1-1; TRBD1 might be the D (5 bases). Per the germline V gene, CDR1 is SEHNR and CDR2 is FQNEAQ (reference sequence). With 6 bases removed from V and 8 bases from J, the gap between germline ends came to 16 bases. This CDR3 is 13 amino acids long.

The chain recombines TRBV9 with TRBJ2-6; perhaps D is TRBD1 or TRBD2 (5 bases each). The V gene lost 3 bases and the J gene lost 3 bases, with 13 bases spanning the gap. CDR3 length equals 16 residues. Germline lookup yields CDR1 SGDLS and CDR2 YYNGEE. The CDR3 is CASSAGRMNGANVLTF. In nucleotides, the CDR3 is TGTGCCAGCAGCGCGGGACGGATGAATGGGGCCAACGTCCTGACTTTC.

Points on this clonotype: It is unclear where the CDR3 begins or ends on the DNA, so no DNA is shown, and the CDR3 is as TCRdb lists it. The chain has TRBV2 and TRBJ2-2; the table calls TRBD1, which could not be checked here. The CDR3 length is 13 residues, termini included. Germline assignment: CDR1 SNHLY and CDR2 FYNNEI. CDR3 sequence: CANEGAVTGSCFF.

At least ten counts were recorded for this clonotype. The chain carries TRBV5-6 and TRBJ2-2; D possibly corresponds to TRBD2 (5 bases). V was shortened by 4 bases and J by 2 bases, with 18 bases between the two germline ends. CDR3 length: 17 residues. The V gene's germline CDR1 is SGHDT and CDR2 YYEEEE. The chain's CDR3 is CASSQEQRPNNTGELFF. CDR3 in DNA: TGTGCCAGCAGCCAGGAACAGCGGCCGAATAACACCGGGGAGCTGTTTTTT.

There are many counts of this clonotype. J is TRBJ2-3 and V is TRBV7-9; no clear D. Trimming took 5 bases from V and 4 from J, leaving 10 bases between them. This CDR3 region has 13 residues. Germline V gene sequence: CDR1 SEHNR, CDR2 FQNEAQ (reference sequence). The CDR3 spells CASSPPWADTQYF. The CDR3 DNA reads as TGTGCCAGCAGCCCTCCCTGGGCAGATACGCAGTATTTT.

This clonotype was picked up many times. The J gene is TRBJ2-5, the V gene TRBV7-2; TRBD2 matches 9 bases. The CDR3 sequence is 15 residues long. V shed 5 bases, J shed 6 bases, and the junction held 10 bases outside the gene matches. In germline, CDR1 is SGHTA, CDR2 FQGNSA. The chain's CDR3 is CASSLHGSGRQTQYF. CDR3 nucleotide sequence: TGTGCCAGCAGCCTCCATGGTAGCGGGAGACAGACCCAGTACTTC.

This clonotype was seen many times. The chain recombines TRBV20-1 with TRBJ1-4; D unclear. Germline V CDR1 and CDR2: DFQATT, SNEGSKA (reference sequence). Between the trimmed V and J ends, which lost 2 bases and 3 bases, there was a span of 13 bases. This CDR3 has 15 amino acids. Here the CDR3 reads CSARSPARPNEKLFF. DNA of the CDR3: TGCAGTGCTAGAAGTCCCGCGCGGCCTAATGAAAAACTGTTTTTT.

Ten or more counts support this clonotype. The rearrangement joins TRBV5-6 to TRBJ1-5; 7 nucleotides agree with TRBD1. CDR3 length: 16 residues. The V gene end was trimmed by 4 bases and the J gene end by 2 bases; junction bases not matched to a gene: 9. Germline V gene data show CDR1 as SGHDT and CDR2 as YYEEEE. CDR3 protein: CASSLLTGQRNQPQHF. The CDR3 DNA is TGTGCCAGCAGCCTCCTGACAGGGCAACGCAATCAGCCCCAGCATTTT.

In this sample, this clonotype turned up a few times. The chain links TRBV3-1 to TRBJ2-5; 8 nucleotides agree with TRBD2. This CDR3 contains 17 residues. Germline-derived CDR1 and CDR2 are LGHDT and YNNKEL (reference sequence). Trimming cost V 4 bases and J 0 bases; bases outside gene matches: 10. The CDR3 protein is CASSPHGAGGYQETQYF. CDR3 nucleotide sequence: TGTGCCAGCAGCCCCCACGGGGCGGGGGGCTACCAAGAGACCCAGTACTTC.

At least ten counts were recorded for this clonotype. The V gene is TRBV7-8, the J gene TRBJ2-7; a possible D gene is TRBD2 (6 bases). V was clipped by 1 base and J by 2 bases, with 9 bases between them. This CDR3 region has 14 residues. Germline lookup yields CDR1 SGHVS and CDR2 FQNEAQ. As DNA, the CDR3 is TGTGCCAGCAGCTTAGGAGGAGGGGCCTACGAGCAGTACTTC. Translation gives CASSLGGGAYEQYF.

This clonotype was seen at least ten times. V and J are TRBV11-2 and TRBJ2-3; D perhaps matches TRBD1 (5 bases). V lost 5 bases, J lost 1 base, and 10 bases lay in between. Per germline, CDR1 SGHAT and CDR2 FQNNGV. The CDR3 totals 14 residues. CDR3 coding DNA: TGTGCCAGCAGCGGCCTGACAGGCACAGATACGCAGTATTTT. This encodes CASSGLTGTDTQYF.

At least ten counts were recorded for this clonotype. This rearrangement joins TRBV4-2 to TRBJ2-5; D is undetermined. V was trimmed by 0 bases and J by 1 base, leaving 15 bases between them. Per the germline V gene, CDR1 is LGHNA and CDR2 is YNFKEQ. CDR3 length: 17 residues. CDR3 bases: TGTGCCAGCAGCCAAGATGTTTCGCAGGTCATCCAAGAGACCCAGTACTTC. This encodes CASSQDVSQVIQETQYF.

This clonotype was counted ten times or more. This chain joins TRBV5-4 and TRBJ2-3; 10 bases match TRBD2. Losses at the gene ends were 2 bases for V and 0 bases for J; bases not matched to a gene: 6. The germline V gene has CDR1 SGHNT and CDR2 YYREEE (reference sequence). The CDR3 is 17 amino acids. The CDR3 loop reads CASSFLAGEPSTDTQYF. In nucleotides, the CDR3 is TGTGCCAGCAGCTTCCTAGCGGGGGAACCTAGCACAGATACGCAGTATTTT.

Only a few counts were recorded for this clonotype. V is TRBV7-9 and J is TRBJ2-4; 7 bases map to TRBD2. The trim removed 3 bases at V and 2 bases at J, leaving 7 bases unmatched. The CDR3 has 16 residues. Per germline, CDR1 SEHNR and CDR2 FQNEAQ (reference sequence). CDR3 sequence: CASSLGGEGSKNIQYF. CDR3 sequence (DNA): TGTGCCAGCAGCTTGGGGGGGGAGGGTTCCAAAAACATTCAGTACTTC.

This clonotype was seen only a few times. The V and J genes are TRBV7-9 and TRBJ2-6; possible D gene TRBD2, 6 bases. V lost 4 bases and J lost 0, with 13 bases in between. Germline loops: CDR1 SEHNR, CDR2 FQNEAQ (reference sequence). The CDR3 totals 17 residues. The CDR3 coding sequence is TGTGCCAGCAGCTCCGAGACGGGGGTCTCTGGGGCCAACGTCCTGACTTTC. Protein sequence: CASSSETGVSGANVLTF.

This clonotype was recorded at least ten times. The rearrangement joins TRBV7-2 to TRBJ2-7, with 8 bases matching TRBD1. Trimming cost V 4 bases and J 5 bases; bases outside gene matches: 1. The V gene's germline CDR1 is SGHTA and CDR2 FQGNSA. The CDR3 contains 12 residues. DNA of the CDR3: TGTGCCAGCAGCTGGACAGGGCACGAGCAGTACTTC. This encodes CASSWTGHEQYF.

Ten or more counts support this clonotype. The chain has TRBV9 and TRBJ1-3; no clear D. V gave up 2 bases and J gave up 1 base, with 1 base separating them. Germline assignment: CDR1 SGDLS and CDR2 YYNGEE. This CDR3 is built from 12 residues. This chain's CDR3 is CASSVSGNTIYF. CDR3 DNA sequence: TGTGCCAGCAGCGTTTCTGGAAACACCATATATTTT.

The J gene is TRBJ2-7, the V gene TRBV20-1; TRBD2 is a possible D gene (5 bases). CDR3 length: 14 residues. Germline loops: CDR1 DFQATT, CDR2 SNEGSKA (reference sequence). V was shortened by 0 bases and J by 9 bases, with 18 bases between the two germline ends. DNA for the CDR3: TGCAGTGCTAGAGATCAGGAGGTTTTAGACACGCAGTACTTC. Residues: CSARDQEVLDTQYF.